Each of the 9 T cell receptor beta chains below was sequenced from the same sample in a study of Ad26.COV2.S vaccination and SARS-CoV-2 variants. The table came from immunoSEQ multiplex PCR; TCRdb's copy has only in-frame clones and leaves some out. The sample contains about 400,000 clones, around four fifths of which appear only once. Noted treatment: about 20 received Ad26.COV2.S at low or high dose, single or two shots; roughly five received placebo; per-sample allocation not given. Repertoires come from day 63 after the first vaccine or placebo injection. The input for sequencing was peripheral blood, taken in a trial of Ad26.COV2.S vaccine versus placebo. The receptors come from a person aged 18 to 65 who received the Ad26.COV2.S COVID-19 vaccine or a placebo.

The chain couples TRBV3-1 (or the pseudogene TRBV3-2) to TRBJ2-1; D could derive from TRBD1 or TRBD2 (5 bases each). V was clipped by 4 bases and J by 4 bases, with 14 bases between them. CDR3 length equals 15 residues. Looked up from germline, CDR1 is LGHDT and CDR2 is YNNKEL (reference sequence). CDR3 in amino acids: CASSPTGTTYNEQFF. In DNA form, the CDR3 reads TGTGCCAGCAGCCCAACCGGGACGACTTACAATGAGCAGTTCTTC.

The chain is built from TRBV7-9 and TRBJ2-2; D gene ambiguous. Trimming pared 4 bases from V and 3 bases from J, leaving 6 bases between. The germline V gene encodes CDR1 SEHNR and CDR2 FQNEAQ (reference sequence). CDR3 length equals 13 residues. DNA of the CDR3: TGTGCCAGCAGCTCGCAGTACACCGGGGAGCTGTTTTTT. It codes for CASSSQYTGELFF.

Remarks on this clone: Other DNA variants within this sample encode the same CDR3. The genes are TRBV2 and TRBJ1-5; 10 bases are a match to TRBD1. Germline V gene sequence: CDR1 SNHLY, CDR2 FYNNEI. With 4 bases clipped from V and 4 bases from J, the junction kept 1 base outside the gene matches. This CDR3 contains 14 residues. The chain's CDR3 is CASSGTGGNQPQHF. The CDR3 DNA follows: TGTGCCAGCAGTGGGACAGGGGGAAATCAGCCCCAGCATTTT.

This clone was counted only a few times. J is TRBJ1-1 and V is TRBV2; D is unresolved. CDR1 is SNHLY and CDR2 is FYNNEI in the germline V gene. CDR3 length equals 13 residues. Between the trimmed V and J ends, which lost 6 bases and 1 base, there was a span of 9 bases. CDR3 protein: CASRETENTEAFF. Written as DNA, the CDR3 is TGTGCCAGCAGGGAAACAGAGAACACTGAAGCTTTCTTT.

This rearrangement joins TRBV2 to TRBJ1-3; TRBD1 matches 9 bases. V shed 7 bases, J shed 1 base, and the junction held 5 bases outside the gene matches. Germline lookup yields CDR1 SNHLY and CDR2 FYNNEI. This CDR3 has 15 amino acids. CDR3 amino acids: CASIGQGLSGNTIYF. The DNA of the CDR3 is TGTGCCAGCATTGGACAGGGGCTGTCTGGAAACACCATATATTTT.

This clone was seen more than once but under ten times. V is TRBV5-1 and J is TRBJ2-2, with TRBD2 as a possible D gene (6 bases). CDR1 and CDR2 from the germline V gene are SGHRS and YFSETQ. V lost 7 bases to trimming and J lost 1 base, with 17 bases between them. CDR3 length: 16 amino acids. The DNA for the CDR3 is TGCGCCAGCTCCACTCAGACCGGGGGGAACACCGGGGAGCTGTTTTTT. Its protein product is CASSTQTGGNTGELFF.

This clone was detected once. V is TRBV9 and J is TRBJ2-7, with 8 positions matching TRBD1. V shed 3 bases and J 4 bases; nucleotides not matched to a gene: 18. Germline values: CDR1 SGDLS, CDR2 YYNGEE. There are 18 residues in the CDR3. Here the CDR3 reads CASSEDLLTPGQVYEQYF. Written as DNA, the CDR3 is TGTGCCAGCAGCGAAGACCTCTTAACTCCGGGACAGGTTTACGAGCAGTACTTC.

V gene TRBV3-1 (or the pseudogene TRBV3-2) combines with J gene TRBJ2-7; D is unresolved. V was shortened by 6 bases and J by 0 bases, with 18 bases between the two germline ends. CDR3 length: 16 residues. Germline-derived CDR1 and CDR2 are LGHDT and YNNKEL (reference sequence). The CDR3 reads CASSLGGQQLSYEQYF. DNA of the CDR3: TGTGCCAGCAGTTTAGGTGGCCAGCAGCTCTCCTACGAGCAGTACTTC.

CDR3 bases: TGTGCCAGCACCCCAGATGGGATTCAGCCCCAGCATTTT. This codes for CASTPDGIQPQHF. This chain links TRBV6-5 with TRBJ1-5, with no clear D. CDR3 length: 13 residues. Per the germline V gene, CDR1 is MNHEY and CDR2 is SVGAGI. Trimming took off 7 bases at V and 6 bases at J, with 13 bases between the two ends.